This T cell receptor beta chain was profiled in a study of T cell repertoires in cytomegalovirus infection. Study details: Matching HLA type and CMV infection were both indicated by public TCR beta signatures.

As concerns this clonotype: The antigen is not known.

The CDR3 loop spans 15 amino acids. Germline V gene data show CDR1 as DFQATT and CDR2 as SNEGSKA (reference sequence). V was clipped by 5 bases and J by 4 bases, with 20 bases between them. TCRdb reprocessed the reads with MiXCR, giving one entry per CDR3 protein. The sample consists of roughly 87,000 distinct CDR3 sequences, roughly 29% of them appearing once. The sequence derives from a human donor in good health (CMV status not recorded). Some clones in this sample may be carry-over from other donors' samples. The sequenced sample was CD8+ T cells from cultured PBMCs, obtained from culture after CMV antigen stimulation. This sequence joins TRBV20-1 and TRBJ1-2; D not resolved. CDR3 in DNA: TGCAGTGCTCCCAACCCCCCTGGGCAGATCTATGGCTACACCTTC. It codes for CSAPNPPGQIYGYTF.